In this sample, the clone carrying this TCR beta chain turned up a few times. The target antigen is unknown. The data are from a study of neurological immune-mediated disorders. Regarding the study as a whole: Among expanded clones, no CDR3 amino acid sequences were shared across subjects, a pattern suggesting private repertoires in all groups.

A 10-nucleotide random UMI tagged transcripts in template-switch 5'RACE cDNA synthesis. TCRdb processed the 5' RACE reads anew with MiXCR; each CDR3 protein has one entry. The table has about 46,000 distinct CDR3 sequences, approximately 3% seen once. The origin of this receptor is a woman aged 45-65 years with multiple sclerosis. Sequenced sample: PBMCs.

The CDR3 DNA reads TGTGCCAGCATCAGGACAGGAGCGACCGGGGAGCTGTTTTTT. Protein product: CASIRTGATGELFF. The chain has TRBV6-1 and TRBJ2-2, with 7 nucleotides matching TRBD1. The CDR3 length is 14 residues. Germline V gene sequence: CDR1 MNHNS, CDR2 SASEGT. J lost 5 bases, V lost 7 bases, and 7 bases had no gene match.